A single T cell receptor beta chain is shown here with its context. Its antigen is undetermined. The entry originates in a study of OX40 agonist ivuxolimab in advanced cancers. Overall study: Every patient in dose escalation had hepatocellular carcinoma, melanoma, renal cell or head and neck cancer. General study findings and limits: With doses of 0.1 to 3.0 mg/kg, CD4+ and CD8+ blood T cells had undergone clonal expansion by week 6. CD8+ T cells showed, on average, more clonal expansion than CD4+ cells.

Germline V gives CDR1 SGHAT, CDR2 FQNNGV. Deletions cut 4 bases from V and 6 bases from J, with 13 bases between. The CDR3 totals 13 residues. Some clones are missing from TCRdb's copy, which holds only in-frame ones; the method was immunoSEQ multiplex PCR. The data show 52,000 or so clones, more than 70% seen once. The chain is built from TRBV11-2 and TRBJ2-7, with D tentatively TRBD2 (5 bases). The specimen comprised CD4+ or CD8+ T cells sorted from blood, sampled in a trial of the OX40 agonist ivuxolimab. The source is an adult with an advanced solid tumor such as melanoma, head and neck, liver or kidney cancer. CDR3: CASSSLGVAEQYF. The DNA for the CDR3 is TGTGCCAGCAGCTCCCTCGGGGTGGCCGAGCAGTACTTC.